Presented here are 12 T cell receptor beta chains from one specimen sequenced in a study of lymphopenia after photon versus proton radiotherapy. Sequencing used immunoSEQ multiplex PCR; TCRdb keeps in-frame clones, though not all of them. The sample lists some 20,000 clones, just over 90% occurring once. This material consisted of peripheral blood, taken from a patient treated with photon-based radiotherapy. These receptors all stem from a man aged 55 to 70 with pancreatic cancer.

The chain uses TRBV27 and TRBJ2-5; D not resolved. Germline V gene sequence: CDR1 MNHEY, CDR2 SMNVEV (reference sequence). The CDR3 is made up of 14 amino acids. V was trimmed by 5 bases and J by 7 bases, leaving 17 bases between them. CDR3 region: CASSPDNSKRTQYF. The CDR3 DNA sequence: TGTGCCAGCAGTCCCGATAATAGTAAGAGGACCCAGTACTTC.

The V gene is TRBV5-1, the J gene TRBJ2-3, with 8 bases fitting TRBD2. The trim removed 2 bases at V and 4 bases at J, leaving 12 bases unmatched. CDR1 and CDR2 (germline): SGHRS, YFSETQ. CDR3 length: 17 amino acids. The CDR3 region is CASSFRTPAGGSDTQYF. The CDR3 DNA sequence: TGCGCCAGCAGCTTTCGGACTCCCGCGGGGGGATCAGATACGCAGTATTTT.

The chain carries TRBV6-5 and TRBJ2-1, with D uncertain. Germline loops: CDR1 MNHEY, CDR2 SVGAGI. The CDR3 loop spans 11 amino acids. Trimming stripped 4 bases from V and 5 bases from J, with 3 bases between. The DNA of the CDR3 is TGTGCCAGCAGTTTCCACAATGAGCAGTTCTTC. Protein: CASSFHNEQFF.

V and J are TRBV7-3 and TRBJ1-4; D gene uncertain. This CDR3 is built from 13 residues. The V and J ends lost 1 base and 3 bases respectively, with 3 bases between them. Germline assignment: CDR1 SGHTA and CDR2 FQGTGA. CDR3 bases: TGTGCCAGCAGCTTAAGGGCTAATGAAAAACTGTTTTTT. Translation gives CASSLRANEKLFF. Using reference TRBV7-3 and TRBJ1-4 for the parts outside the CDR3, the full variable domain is GAGVSQTPSNKVTEKGKYVELRCDPISGHTALYWYRQSLGQGPEFLIYFQGTGAADDSGLPNDRFFAVRPEGSVSTLKIQRTERGDSAVYLCASSLRANEKLFFGSGTQLSVL.

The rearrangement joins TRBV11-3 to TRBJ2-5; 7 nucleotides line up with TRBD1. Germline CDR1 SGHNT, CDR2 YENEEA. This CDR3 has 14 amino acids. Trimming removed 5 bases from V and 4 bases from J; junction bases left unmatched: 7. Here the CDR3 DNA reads TGTGCCAGCAGCCCAGGGGGAAATGGAGAGACCCAGTACTTC. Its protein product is CASSPGGNGETQYF.

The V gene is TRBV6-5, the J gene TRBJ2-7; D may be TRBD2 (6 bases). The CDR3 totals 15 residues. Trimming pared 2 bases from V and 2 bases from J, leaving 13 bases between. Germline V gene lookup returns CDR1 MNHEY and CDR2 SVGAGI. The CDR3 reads CASSYGVAVTYEQYF. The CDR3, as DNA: TGTGCCAGCAGTTACGGGGTAGCGGTGACCTACGAGCAGTACTTC.

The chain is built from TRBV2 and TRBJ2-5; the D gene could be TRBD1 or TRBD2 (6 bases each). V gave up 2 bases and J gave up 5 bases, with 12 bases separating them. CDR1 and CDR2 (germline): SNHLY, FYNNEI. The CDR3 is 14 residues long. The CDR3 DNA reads TGTGCCAGCAGTGAATTGGGGGGCGGGGAGACCCAGTACTTC. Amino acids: CASSELGGGETQYF.

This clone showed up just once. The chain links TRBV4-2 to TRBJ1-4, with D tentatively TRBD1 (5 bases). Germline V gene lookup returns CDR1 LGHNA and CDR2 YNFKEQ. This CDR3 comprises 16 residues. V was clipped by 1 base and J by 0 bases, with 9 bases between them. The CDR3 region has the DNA TGTGCCAGCAGCCAAGGCCAGGGTGCAACTAATGAAAAACTGTTTTTT. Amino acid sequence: CASSQGQGATNEKLFF.

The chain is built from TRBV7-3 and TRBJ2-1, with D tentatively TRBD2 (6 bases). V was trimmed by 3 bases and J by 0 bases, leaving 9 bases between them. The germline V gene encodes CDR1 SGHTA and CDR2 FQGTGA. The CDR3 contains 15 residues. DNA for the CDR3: TGTGCCAGCAGCTTCAGGGAGGCCTCCTACAATGAGCAGTTCTTC. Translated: CASSFREASYNEQFF. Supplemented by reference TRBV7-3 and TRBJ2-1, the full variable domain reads GAGVSQTPSNKVTEKGKYVELRCDPISGHTALYWYRQSLGQGPEFLIYFQGTGAADDSGLPNDRFFAVRPEGSVSTLKIQRTERGDSAVYLCASSFREASYNEQFFGPGTRLTVL.

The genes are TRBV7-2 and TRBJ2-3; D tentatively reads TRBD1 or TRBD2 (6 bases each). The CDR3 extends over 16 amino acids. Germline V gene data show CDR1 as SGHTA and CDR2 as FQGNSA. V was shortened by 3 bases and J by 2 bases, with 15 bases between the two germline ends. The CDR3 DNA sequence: TGTGCCAGCAGCTTGAGGGGGAGGAGCGCCACAGATACGCAGTATTTT. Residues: CASSLRGRSATDTQYF.

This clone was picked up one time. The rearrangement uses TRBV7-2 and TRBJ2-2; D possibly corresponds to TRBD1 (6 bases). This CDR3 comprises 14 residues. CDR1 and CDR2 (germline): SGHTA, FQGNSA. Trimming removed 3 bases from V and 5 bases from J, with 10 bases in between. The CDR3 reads CASSLRGQTGELFF. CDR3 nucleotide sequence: TGTGCCAGCAGCTTGCGAGGACAGACCGGGGAGCTGTTTTTT.

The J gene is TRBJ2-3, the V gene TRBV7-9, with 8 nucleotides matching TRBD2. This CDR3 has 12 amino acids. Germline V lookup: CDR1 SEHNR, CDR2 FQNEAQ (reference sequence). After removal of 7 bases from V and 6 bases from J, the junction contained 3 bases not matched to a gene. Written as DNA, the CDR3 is TGTGCCAGCAACGGGGGGGCCGATACGCAGTATTTT. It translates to CASNGGADTQYF.